Listed below are T cell receptor beta chains from one sample, sequenced in a study of shared clonotypes between healthy human individuals. Assay used: immunoSEQ multiplex PCR; TCRdb lists only in-frame clones, some missing. The sample has about 2 million clones, about 94% seen once. Sequenced material: naive CD8+ T cells sorted from blood. The source is a man aged 18 to 35 in good health. The CDR3 runs from the conserved cysteine through the conserved F or W. The D gene is left open where the match is weak. Clone size, where shown, is once, few, many, or a class for clones that have expanded.

clone_size | d_call | j_call | v_call | cdr3_aa | cdr3_nt
. | TRBD1 | TRBJ1-1 | TRBV6-5 | CASSYSTGEWNTEAFF | TGTGCCAGCAGTTACTCAACAGGGGAGTGGAACACTGAAGCTTTCTTT
. | TRBD2 | TRBJ2-3 | TRBV11-3 | CASSLGLADTDTQYF | TGTGCCAGCAGCTTAGGGCTAGCGGACACAGATACGCAGTATTTT
. | . | TRBJ1-1 | TRBV5-4 | CASSPGVTEAFF | TGTGCCAGCAGCCCCGGGGTGACTGAAGCTTTCTTT
. | TRBD1 | TRBJ2-7 | TRBV6-5 | CASSSGTGPSYEQYF | TGTGCCAGCAGCTCCGGGACAGGTCCCTCCTACGAGCAGTACTTC
. | TRBD2 | TRBJ2-2 | TRBV15 | CATSKAGDLTGELFF | TGTGCCACCAGCAAAGCGGGAGACCTCACCGGGGAGCTGTTTTTT
. | . | TRBJ2-7 | TRBV11-2 | CASSLVGGEIPYEQYF | TGTGCCAGCAGCTTAGTGGGGGGCGAAATACCCTACGAGCAGTACTTC
. | . | TRBJ1-6 | TRBV7-8 | CASSFNRRSSYNSPLHF | TGTGCCAGCAGCTTTAACAGGAGGAGCTCCTATAATTCACCCCTCCACTTT
. | . | TRBJ1-5 | TRBV7-3 | CASSDGRDNQPQHF | TGTGCCAGCAGCGATGGGCGAGACAATCAGCCCCAGCATTTT
. | . | TRBJ1-3 | TRBV21-1 | CASSLPPGNTIYF | TGTGCCAGCAGCCTCCCCCCTGGAAACACCATATATTTT
. | TRBD1 | TRBJ2-1 | TRBV7-9 | CASSSSRTGGDNEQFF | TGTGCCAGCAGCTCATCCCGGACAGGGGGTGACAATGAGCAGTTCTTC
. | . | TRBJ2-7 | TRBV27 | CASSLYRGSSSYEQYF | TGTGCCAGCAGTTTATACCGAGGGTCGAGCTCCTACGAGCAGTACTTC
. | TRBD1 | TRBJ2-7 | TRBV6-5 | CASSYSRTGFGYEQYF | TGTGCCAGCAGTTACTCCCGGACAGGGTTTGGATACGAGCAGTACTTC
. | . | TRBJ2-1 | TRBV27 | CASKGRGAHNEQFF | TGTGCCAGCAAGGGACGGGGGGCACACAATGAGCAGTTCTTC
. | TRBD1 | TRBJ2-7 | TRBV27 | CASSSKWDRRWDEQYF | TGTGCCTCCTCTTCCAAATGGGACAGGCGATGGGACGAGCAGTACTTC
. | TRBD2 | TRBJ2-7 | TRBV15 | CATTPGLWEDRQYF | TGTGCCACCACCCCGGGACTATGGGAAGATCGGCAGTACTTC
. | TRBD2 | TRBJ2-7 | TRBV29-1 | CSVEFASGGYEQYF | TGCAGCGTTGAATTTGCTAGCGGGGGCTACGAGCAGTACTTC
. | . | TRBJ1-2 | TRBV25-1 | CASSELGNYGYTF | TGTGCCAGCAGTGAATTGGGCAACTATGGCTACACCTTC
. | . | TRBJ2-1 | TRBV7-2 | CASSPQMVGQFF | TGTGCCAGCAGCCCCCAAATGGTTGGGCAGTTCTTC
. | . | TRBJ2-7 | TRBV7-8 | CASSLFLGDAEQYF | TGTGCCAGCAGCTTATTCTTGGGAGATGCCGAGCAGTACTTC
. | . | TRBJ2-7 | TRBV30 | CAWSEGGGDEQYF | TGTGCCTGGAGCGAGGGGGGGGGCGACGAGCAGTACTTC
few | TRBD2 | TRBJ2-3 | TRBV19 | CASTSLAGARTQYF | TGTGCCAGTACCAGCCTAGCGGGAGCTAGGACGCAGTATTTT
. | TRBD1 | TRBJ1-1 | TRBV6-5 | CASSPGQGITEAFF | TGTGCCAGCAGCCCCGGACAGGGGATCACTGAAGCTTTCTTT
. | . | TRBJ1-1 | TRBV6-5 | CASSYSSQGMNTEAFF | TGTGCCAGCAGTTACTCGAGTCAAGGTATGAACACTGAAGCTTTCTTT
. | . | TRBJ1-1 | TRBV9 | CASSAGGSEAFF | TGTGCCAGCAGCGCTGGGGGCTCTGAAGCTTTCTTT
. | TRBD2 | TRBJ2-7 | TRBV4-1 | CASSQRSGGPKSYEQYF | TGCGCCAGCAGCCAGCGTAGCGGGGGGCCAAAATCCTACGAGCAGTACTTC
. | . | TRBJ1-6 | TRBV2 | CASSEAGARSPLHF | TGTGCCAGCAGTGAAGCTGGGGCTCGATCACCCCTCCACTTT
. | . | TRBJ2-7 | TRBV20-1 | CSARSGSGEYF | TGCAGTGCGAGATCAGGGTCTGGTGAGTACTTC
. | TRBD2 | TRBJ2-1 | TRBV4-1 | CASSQEGLASSYNEQFF | TGCGCCAGCAGCCAAGAGGGACTAGCTAGCTCCTACAATGAGCAGTTCTTC
. | . | TRBJ1-3 | TRBV9 | CASSDGAQTLGNTIYF | TGTGCCAGCAGCGATGGGGCGCAAACCCTGGGAAACACCATATATTTT
. | . | TRBJ2-7 | TRBV28 | CASSAGQPYEQYF | TGTGCCAGCAGTGCGGGACAGCCGTACGAGCAGTACTTC
once | . | TRBJ2-1 | TRBV11-2 | CASSYYNNEQFF | TGTGCCAGCAGCTACTACAACAATGAGCAGTTCTTC
. | . | TRBJ1-2 | TRBV28 | CASSLFINYGYTF | TGTGCCAGCAGTTTGTTTATAAACTATGGCTACACCTTC
. | . | TRBJ1-2 | TRBV6-5 | CASSRPDGLGYTF | TGTGCCAGCAGTAGACCTGACGGCCTTGGCTACACCTTC
. | TRBD1 | TRBJ2-7 | TRBV9 | CASSGGQGGYEQYF | TGTGCCAGCAGCGGAGGACAGGGAGGCTACGAGCAGTACTTC
. | . | TRBJ2-1 | TRBV6-1 | CASSEITSGPEYNEQFF | TGTGCCAGCAGTGAAATCACCAGCGGGCCGGAGTACAATGAGCAGTTCTTC
. | . | TRBJ1-2 | TRBV7-9 | CASSLFGGNYGYTF | TGTGCCAGCAGCTTATTTGGGGGTAACTATGGCTACACCTTC